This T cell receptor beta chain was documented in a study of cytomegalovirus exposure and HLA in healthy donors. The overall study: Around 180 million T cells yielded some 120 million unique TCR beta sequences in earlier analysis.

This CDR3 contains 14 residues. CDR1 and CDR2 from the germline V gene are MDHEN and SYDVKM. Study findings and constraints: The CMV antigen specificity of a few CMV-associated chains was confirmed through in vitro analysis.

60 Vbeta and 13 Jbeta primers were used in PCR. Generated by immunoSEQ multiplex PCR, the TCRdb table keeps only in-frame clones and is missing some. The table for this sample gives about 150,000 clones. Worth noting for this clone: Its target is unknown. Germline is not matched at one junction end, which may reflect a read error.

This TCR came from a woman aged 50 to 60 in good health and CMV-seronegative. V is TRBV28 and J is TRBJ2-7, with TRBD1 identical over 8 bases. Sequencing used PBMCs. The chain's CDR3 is CASSPGTGSDEQYF. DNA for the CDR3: TGTGCCAGCAGTCCAGGGACAGGCTCCGACGAGCAGTACTTC.